These 20 T cell receptor beta chains came from one sample sequenced in a study of radiation and T cells in renal cell carcinoma. Time point meaning: blood 4 weeks post-SBRT, at nephrectomy. Treatment here: 15 Gy SBRT to primary tumor, nephrectomy 4 weeks later. This table comes from immunoSEQ multiplex PCR, and its TCRdb copy is limited to in-frame clones, with some not included. The sample records approximately 29,000 clones, approximately 81% being singletons. Sample: blood, taken from a patient whose treatment included radiotherapy and nephrectomy. Receptors originate from a man between 60 and 75 years old with renal cell carcinoma.

The chain carries TRBV5-1 and TRBJ1-6; D is undetermined. Germline V lookup: CDR1 SGHRS, CDR2 YFSETQ. V was shortened by 0 bases and J by 7 bases, with 11 bases between the two germline ends. The CDR3 is made up of 15 amino acids. The CDR3 here is CASSLGWAENSPLHF. CDR3 sequence (DNA): TGCGCCAGCAGCTTGGGGTGGGCAGAGAATTCACCCCTCCACTTT. Combining the CDR3 with reference TRBV5-1 and TRBJ1-6 gives the whole variable domain KAGVTQTPRYLIKTRGQQVTLSCSPISGHRSVSWYQQTPGQGLQFLFEYFSETQRNKGNFPGRFSGRQFSNSRSEMNVSTLELGDSALYLCASSLGWAENSPLHFGNGTRLTVT.

In this sample, this clone turned up a few times. The genes are TRBV29-1 and TRBJ2-7; 10 nucleotides align to TRBD1. This CDR3 is built from 18 residues. The germline CDR1 and CDR2 sequences are SQVTM and ANQGSEA. The V gene end was trimmed by 5 bases and the J gene end by 4 bases; junction bases not matched to a gene: 20. CDR3 amino acids: CSVRDRGRGGRGAYEQYF. DNA of the CDR3: TGCAGCGTTCGGGACAGGGGTCGTGGAGGTCGGGGGGCATACGAGCAGTACTTC.

This chain joins TRBV6-5 and TRBJ2-7; D is possibly TRBD2 (5 bases). The CDR3 loop spans 15 amino acids. V dropped 8 bases and J dropped 4 bases, with 21 bases sitting between them. Germline CDR1 is MNHEY and CDR2 is SVGAGI. CDR3 residues: CASSNRDDRFYEQYF. The DNA of the CDR3 is TGTGCCAGCTCCAACCGGGATGATCGGTTTTACGAGCAGTACTTC.

In DNA, the CDR3 is TGTGCCAGCAGTCCTAGTGCACCCCTCCACTTT. It encodes CASSPSAPLHF. The chain links TRBV2 to TRBJ1-6; no firm D call. The CDR3 length is 11 residues. Germline CDR1 is SNHLY and CDR2 is FYNNEI. Trimming removed 5 bases from V and 11 bases from J, with 7 bases in between.

The chain recombines TRBV6-5 with TRBJ2-5; a weak D match, TRBD2 (6 bases). CDR1 is MNHEY, CDR2 SVGAGI, per germline. This CDR3 is 14 amino acids long. V lost 6 bases, J lost 5 bases, and 16 bases lay in between. DNA of the CDR3: TGTGCCAGCAGGAATCCTGGAGGGGTCGAGACCCAGTACTTC. Translation gives CASRNPGGVETQYF.

The V gene is TRBV6-6, the J gene TRBJ1-4; D is possibly TRBD1 (5 bases). The germline V and J ends were trimmed by 3 bases and 8 bases, with 16 bases remaining between them. Germline loops: CDR1 MNHNY, CDR2 SVGAGI (reference sequence). The CDR3 extends over 15 amino acids. CDR3 DNA: TGTGCCAGCAGTTATACCGCTAGGGGTTTCGAAAAACTGTTTTTT. It codes for CASSYTARGFEKLFF.

The J gene is TRBJ2-3, the V gene TRBV10-3; 13 bases match TRBD2. The CDR3 covers 14 residues. Germline CDR1 reads ENHRY; CDR2 reads SYGVKD. With 10 bases clipped from V and 2 bases from J, the junction kept 3 bases outside the gene matches. CDR3 sequence (DNA): TGTGCCAGCGGACTAGCGGGAGCCACAGATACGCAGTATTTT. It translates to CASGLAGATDTQYF.

The J gene is TRBJ1-2, the V gene TRBV18; a possible D gene is TRBD1 (5 bases). The germline gives CDR1 KGHSH, CDR2 LQKENI. The CDR3 is made up of 15 amino acids. Trimming shortened V by 3 bases and J by 0 bases, and 11 bases separated the two germline ends. CDR3 protein: CASSPFSGSNYGYTF. CDR3 sequence (DNA): TGTGCCAGCTCACCGTTCTCAGGGTCTAACTATGGCTACACCTTC.

The chain has TRBV6-6 and TRBJ2-7, with D possibly being TRBD2 (6 bases). The CDR3 sequence is 16 residues long. In germline, CDR1 is MNHNY, CDR2 SVGAGI (reference sequence). V was cut by 0 bases and J by 7 bases, with 19 bases left in between. CDR3 bases: TGTGCCAGCAGTTACTCGACGACAGACCGGGGAGGAGAGCAGTACTTC. It specifies CASSYSTTDRGGEQYF.

V and J are TRBV5-1 and TRBJ2-7; D is unresolved. V gave up 2 bases and J gave up 0 bases, with 9 bases separating them. This CDR3 is 14 amino acids long. CDR1 and CDR2 from the germline V gene are SGHRS and YFSETQ. The CDR3 is CASSFGGSSYEQYF. The CDR3, as DNA: TGCGCCAGCAGCTTTGGCGGTAGCTCCTACGAGCAGTACTTC.

The chain uses TRBV10-3 and TRBJ2-1; the match to TRBD2 covers 8 bases. This CDR3 has 16 residues. Germline values: CDR1 ENHRY, CDR2 SYGVKD. V lost 4 bases and J lost 2; bases outside the gene matches: 7. The CDR3 nucleotides read TGTGCCATCAGTGTATGGCGGGGGGAAACCTACAATGAGCAGTTCTTC. Translating gives CAISVWRGETYNEQFF.

This clone occurred once. This chain joins TRBV9 and TRBJ2-5; 9 nucleotides align to TRBD2. V gave up 7 bases and J gave up 1 base; unmatched junction bases: 5. Germline V gene sequence: CDR1 SGDLS, CDR2 YYNGEE. The CDR3 sequence is 14 residues long. The chain's CDR3 is CASSAGGLQETQYF. CDR3 coding DNA: TGTGCCAGCTCAGCGGGAGGCCTCCAAGAGACCCAGTACTTC.

The chain is built from TRBV2 and TRBJ2-2, with D tentatively TRBD1 or TRBD2 (5 bases each). CDR1 is SNHLY and CDR2 is FYNNEI in the germline V gene. The CDR3 extends over 13 amino acids. V dropped 3 bases and J dropped 8 bases, with 10 bases sitting between them. The CDR3 is CASSDGGEGELFF. The CDR3 DNA reads as TGTGCCAGCAGTGATGGGGGTGAGGGGGAGCTGTTTTTT.

This clone occurred a few times. The V and J genes are TRBV5-4 and TRBJ2-3; tentatively, D is TRBD2 (5 bases). This CDR3 is 12 amino acids long. The germline CDR1 and CDR2 sequences are SGHNT and YYREEE (reference sequence). V was cut by 0 bases and J by 6 bases, with 5 bases left in between. The CDR3 spells CASSLERDTQYF. The CDR3 DNA follows: TGTGCCAGCAGCTTGGAGCGGGATACGCAGTATTTT.

The chain links TRBV6-5 to TRBJ2-7; TRBD2 agrees at 11 bases. Germline V gene data show CDR1 as MNHEY and CDR2 as SVGAGI. Losses at the gene ends were 0 bases for V and 3 bases for J; bases not matched to a gene: 1. The CDR3 sequence is 15 residues long. The CDR3 nucleotides are TGTGCCAGCAGTTACTCTGGACTAGCGGGCTACGAGCAGTACTTC. Protein sequence: CASSYSGLAGYEQYF.

The chain combines TRBV4-2 with TRBJ2-7; 10 bases align to TRBD2. CDR1 is LGHNA and CDR2 is YNFKEQ in the germline V gene. The length of the CDR3 is 15 residues. After removal of 4 bases from V and 4 bases from J, the junction contained 7 bases not matched to a gene. The CDR3 DNA sequence: TGTGCCAGCAGCCCAAGCGGGAGGGCAAGGTACGAGCAGTACTTC. It is translated as CASSPSGRARYEQYF.

This clone was observed a single time. The chain recombines TRBV4-2 with TRBJ1-5, with D uncertain. Germline V CDR1 and CDR2: LGHNA, YNFKEQ. This CDR3 is 14 amino acids long. V lost 5 bases, J lost 2 bases, and 10 bases lay in between. CDR3 in DNA: TGTGCCAGCAGCTCCGCGCAGGGCAATCAGCCCCAGCATTTT. Protein product: CASSSAQGNQPQHF.

The CDR3 loop reads CASSEVVYSYNSPLHF. The CDR3 DNA reads TGTGCCAGCAGTGAAGTGGTCTACTCCTATAATTCACCCCTCCACTTT. The chain is built from TRBV6-1 and TRBJ1-6; unclear D gene. Germline V CDR1 and CDR2: MNHNS, SASEGT. V gave up 1 base and J gave up 0 bases, with 7 bases separating them. This CDR3 comprises 16 residues.

The table lists this clone with a count of one. The V call is TRBV6-6, the J call TRBJ2-1; TRBD2 agrees at 9 bases. In germline, CDR1 is MNHNY, CDR2 SVGAGI (reference sequence). The CDR3 loop spans 14 amino acids. Trimming removed 2 bases from V and 7 bases from J; junction bases left unmatched: 3. CDR3 region: CASSYGGRGNEQFF. In DNA, the CDR3 is TGTGCCAGCAGTTACGGCGGGAGGGGGAATGAGCAGTTCTTC.

V is TRBV6-5 and J is TRBJ2-7, with TRBD2 as a possible D gene (6 bases). V was clipped by 7 bases and J by 1 base, with 14 bases between them. The CDR3 runs 14 residues. Germline V CDR1 and CDR2: MNHEY, SVGAGI. CDR3 protein: CASTGTDFSYEQYF. CDR3 nucleotide sequence: TGTGCCAGCACTGGGACTGATTTTTCCTACGAGCAGTACTTC.